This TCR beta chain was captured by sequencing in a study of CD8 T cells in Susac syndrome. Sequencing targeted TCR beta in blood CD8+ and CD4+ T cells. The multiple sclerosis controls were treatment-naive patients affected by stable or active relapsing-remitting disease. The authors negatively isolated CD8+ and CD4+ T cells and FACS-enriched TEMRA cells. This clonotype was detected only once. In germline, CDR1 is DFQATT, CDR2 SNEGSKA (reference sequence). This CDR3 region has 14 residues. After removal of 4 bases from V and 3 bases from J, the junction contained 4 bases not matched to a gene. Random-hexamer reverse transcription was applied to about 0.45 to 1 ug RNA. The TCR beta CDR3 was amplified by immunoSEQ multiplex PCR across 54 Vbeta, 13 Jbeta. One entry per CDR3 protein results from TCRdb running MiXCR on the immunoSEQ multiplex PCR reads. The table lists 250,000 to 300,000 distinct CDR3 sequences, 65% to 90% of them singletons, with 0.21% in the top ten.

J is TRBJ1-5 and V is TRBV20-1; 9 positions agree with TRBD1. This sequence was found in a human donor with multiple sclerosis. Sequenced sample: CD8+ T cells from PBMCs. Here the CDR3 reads CSATGQGFNQPQHF. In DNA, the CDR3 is TGCAGTGCTACGGGACAGGGCTTCAATCAGCCCCAGCATTTT.